The source of this T cell receptor (beta chain) is a study of OX40 agonist ivuxolimab in advanced cancers. Study-level background: With ivuxolimab, an agonistic anti-OX40 (CD134) antibody, patients were treated. One hepatocellular carcinoma and a couple of cutaneous melanoma patients partially responded.

Blood samples were obtained at baseline, cycle 4 day 1, and cycle 7 day 1. CDR1 and CDR2 (germline): SGHRS, YFSETQ. The CDR3 consists of 16 residues. V was cut by 4 bases and J by 2 bases, with 17 bases left in between. Assay: immunoSEQ multiplex PCR; the TCRdb copy retains only in-frame clones and omits some. This sample has around 80,000 clones, with around 80% found just once. General study findings and limits: Normalized T-cell clonal expansion was also low in some nonresponders.

Comments on this clone: Its antigen is currently unknown.

This specimen was CD4+ or CD8+ T cells sorted from blood, taken in a trial of the OX40 agonist ivuxolimab. The clonotype comes from an adult with an advanced solid tumor such as melanoma, head and neck, liver or kidney cancer. V usage is TRBV5-1 and J usage is TRBJ2-3, with D possibly being TRBD1 (6 bases). For the CDR3, the DNA is TGCGCCAGCAGCCTGCGGACAGCCCGGACCACAGATACGCAGTATTTT. Translated: CASSLRTARTTDTQYF.